The sequence of this TCR gamma chain was determined in a study of Vδ1+ human thymocytes (dated by TCRdb to 2017 to 2018). With regard to the full study: As a data resource, the study described the mRNA-level TRG and TRD CDR3 repertoires of highly purified Vdelta1+ thymocytes obtained from young children. The multiplex-based CDR3 amplicon strategy had previously been validated against 5'RACE-based CDR3 amplicon generation methods.

Findings and caveats that apply to the study as a whole: Even though sort purity was high, approximately 21% of thymic TRD sequences were Vdelta2 (and few were Vdelta3), which was not the case for the peripheral blood Vdelta1+ controls. In contrast to oligoclonal peripheral blood repertoires, thymic TRG and TRD repertoires appeared to be highly polyclonal with Gaussian CDR3 length distributions. The use of highly purified populations and single-cell validation was advised by the authors, since misinterpretation of bulk repertoire data could be caused by unexpected Vdelta2 sequences. Because no clustering by age or sex was observed, donors were not stratified by these variables in the analyses. Many TRG clonotypes were found to be shared between donors (up to about 6.9x10^3), whereas TRD repertoires were found to be essentially private (max roughly 120 shared).

Inclusive of the bounding cysteine and phenylalanine, the CDR3 is 12 residues long. The read is trimmed to its CDR3 DNA, 36 bases read in frame from base 1. Sequences EGSNGY (CDR1) and YDSYNSKV (CDR2) are obtained from the germline V gene. For this chain, trimming is 0 bases at the V end and 9 bases at the J end, and the number of junction bases without a gene match is 5. Of note for this clone: The antigen it recognizes is unknown. No base quality values were provided; no much bigger clone lies one nucleotide off. The sample holds other DNA sequences that translate to the same CDR3.

Thymic samples were depleted of alphabeta T cells, then CD3+ TCRVdelta1+ TCRVdelta2- thymocytes were FACS-sorted. The purity of the sorted Vdelta1+ thymocytes was between about 96% and 99.6%. Thymic specimens were obtained from several paediatric patients, aged from 5 days to 15 months, who were undergoing corrective cardiac surgery. Thymic tissue was dispersed and mononuclear cells isolated on a Histopaque-1077 density gradient. Staining used anti-TCRVdelta1 clone TS8.2, anti-TCRVdelta2 clone B6, anti-CD3 clone HIT3a and anti-TCRalphabeta clone IP26 antibodies. RNA extraction was carried out with the RNeasy mini kit, and reverse transcription was then done using Superscript III. CDR3 amplicons were produced by multiplex PCR using pooled V-gene forward primers and a constant-region reverse primer with Illumina adaptor overhangs. Amplicons were gel-purified, then indexed with Nextera index primers over about 8 extra PCR cycles and purified with AMPure XP beads. Sequencing of libraries was performed on an Illumina MiSeq using paired-end 250 bp reads, dual indexing and an approximately 20% PhiX spike-in. Per the source publication's procedure: FastQC was used to check read quality, and ea-utils fastq-join was used to merge TRG read pairs. Annotation of sequences was performed with IMGT/HighV-QUEST, only productive sequences with unambiguous V-gene assignment were retained, and clonotypes were defined by identical CDR3 sequence. For downstream analysis, VDJtools 1.1.1, tcR 2.2.3, Treemap and vegan Shannon diversity in R 3.4.4 were used. TCRdb reprocessed the public data with the CATT caller; entries with the same nucleotide sequence were combined afterwards. The V and J calls were determined by TCRdb, not by the authors. A total of approximately 40,000 gamma-chain clones appear in this sample, about 19% of them only once. The ten top clones hold 1.5% to 2% of the sample.

The clonotype originates from a girl less than two years old who had congenital heart surgery. This receptor chain uses TRGV2 and TRGJ1 or TRGJ2. The material sequenced was Vdelta1+ gamma-delta thymocytes from the thymus. The cell subset or site tag for this specimen amounts to: FACS-sorted CD3+ TCRalphabeta- TCRVdelta1+ TCRVdelta2- thymocytes. The nucleotide sequence reads as follows: TGTGCCACCTGGGACGGGCATGGTAAGAAACTCTTT. This encodes CATWDGHGKKLF.